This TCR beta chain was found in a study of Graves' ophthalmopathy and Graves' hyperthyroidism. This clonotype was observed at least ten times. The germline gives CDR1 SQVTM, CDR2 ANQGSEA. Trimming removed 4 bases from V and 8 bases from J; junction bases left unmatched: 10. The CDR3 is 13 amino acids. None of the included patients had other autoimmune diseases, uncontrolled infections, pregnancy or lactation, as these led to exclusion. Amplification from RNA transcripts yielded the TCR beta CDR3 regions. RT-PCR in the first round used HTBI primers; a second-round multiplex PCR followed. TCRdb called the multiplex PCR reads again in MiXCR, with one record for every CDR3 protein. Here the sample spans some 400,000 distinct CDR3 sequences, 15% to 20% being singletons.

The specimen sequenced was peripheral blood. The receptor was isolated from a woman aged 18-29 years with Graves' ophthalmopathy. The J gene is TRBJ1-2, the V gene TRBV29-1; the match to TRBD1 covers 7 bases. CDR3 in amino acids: CSVVDRTPRGYTF. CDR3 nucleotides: TGCAGCGTTGTGGACAGGACACCCCGGGGCTACACCTTC. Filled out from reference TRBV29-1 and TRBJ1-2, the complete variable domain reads SAVISQKPSRDICQRGTSLTIQCQVDSQVTMMFWYRQQPGQSLTLIATANQGSEATYESGFVIDKFPISRPNLTFSTLTVSNMSPEDSSIYLCSVVDRTPRGYTFGSGTRLTVV.